These T cell receptor beta chains were read from a single sample in a study of blood T cell repertoires in COVID-19. Repertoires were generated with immunoSEQ multiplex PCR, while TCRdb's copy carries only in-frame clones and drops some. The sample carries 110,000 or so clones, roughly 84% recorded once. Sequencing used peripheral blood. The receptors were sampled from a woman in her 40s with acute or convalescent COVID-19. CDR3s include the opening cysteine and the closing phenylalanine or tryptophan. The order of the fields is J gene, CDR3 length, D gene, clone size, V gene, CDR3 DNA, CDR3 protein. The D gene is left open where the match is weak. Not every row has a clone size; where given, it reads once, few, many or a size class.

TRBJ1-2	14	TRBD1	-	TRBV18	TGTGCCAGCTCACCGGGACAGACAACTAGAGGCTACACCTTC	CASSPGQTTRGYTF
TRBJ1-3	12	-	-	TRBV30	TGTGCCTGGAGTGGAGTGGGAAACACCATATATTTT	CAWSGVGNTIYF
TRBJ2-1	16	-	few	TRBV4-1	TGCGCCAGCAGCCAGTCGGGCGGACTCGGGGGTAATGAGCAGTTCTTC	CASSQSGGLGGNEQFF
TRBJ2-3	18	TRBD2	once	TRBV7-8	TGTGCCAGCAGCCAGCATCGGACTAGCGGGGGCATTACAGATACGCAGTATTTT	CASSQHRTSGGITDTQYF
TRBJ1-1	15	-	once	TRBV27	TGTGCCAGCAGTTTACGCCTGGGGCAGCCTGATGAAGCTTTCTTT	CASSLRLGQPDEAFF
TRBJ2-1	16	-	-	TRBV5-1	TGCGCCAGCAGCTTGGAGGGTGGGGGCTTCTACAATGAGCAGTTCTTC	CASSLEGGGFYNEQFF
TRBJ1-3	13	-	-	TRBV7-9	TGTGCCAGCAGCTCCGGGGCTGGAAACACCATATATTTT	CASSSGAGNTIYF
TRBJ1-1	14	-	-	TRBV5-4	TGTGCCAGCAGCCCGGCGAGGCAGGGTGATGAAGCTTTCTTT	CASSPARQGDEAFF
TRBJ2-3	14	-	-	TRBV15	TGTGCCACCAGCAGAGATCCCGCGGGGGATACGCAGTATTTT	CATSRDPAGDTQYF
TRBJ2-5	14	-	once	TRBV9	TGTGCCAGCAGCGTAAGCGATAAGCAAGAGACCCAGTACTTC	CASSVSDKQETQYF
TRBJ2-7	16	TRBD2	-	TRBV5-5	TGTGCCAGCAGCTTGGCCCCTAGCGGGGGAACCTACGAGCAGTACTTC	CASSLAPSGGTYEQYF
TRBJ1-6	15	TRBD1	-	TRBV7-3	TGTGCCAGCAGCTTAGGGACAGGGCATTTTGGGCCCCTCCACTTT	CASSLGTGHFGPLHF
TRBJ1-1	15	-	-	TRBV3-1/TRBV3-2	TGTGCCAGCAGCCTAGCCCCGACCACACTTCTCAAAGCTTTCTTT	CASSLAPTTLLKAFF
TRBJ1-1	18	-	few	TRBV11-2	TGTGCCAGCAGCTTAGATCTAGTATCGAGCGGTCGTGGCACTGAAGCTTTCTTT	CASSLDLVSSGRGTEAFF
TRBJ1-2	13	-	-	TRBV29-1	TGCAGCGTAGCGGACTGGGCTAACTATGGCTACACCTTC	CSVADWANYGYTF
TRBJ1-1	14	-	-	TRBV9	TGTGCCAGCAGTCGTACCACAGGGCCTTCTGAAGCTTTCTTT	CASSRTTGPSEAFF
TRBJ1-1	14	-	-	TRBV11-2	TGTGCCAGCAGCCTAGACAATCGAAGGGGCAAAGCTTTCTTT	CASSLDNRRGKAFF
TRBJ1-4	15	-	-	TRBV25-1	TGTGCCAGCAGTCCCTACGGGGACTTTGGGGAAAAACTGTTTTTT	CASSPYGDFGEKLFF